The subject of this entry is one TCR beta chain. This receptor's antigen is unknown. No base quality values were provided; no much bigger clone lies one nucleotide off. From each donor, a single peripheral blood sample of 100 to 150 mL on average was drawn into heparinised tubes. Using a panel that included CD45RO, CCR7, CD25, CD127, CD95 and CD27, naive, central memory, regulatory and stem cell-like memory CD4+ T cells were sorted on a BD FACSAria II. Every sorted population had a purity above 95%. PBMCs were isolated right away by Lymphoprep density gradient centrifugation and were stained directly, without culture. So that batch effects would be minimized, each experiment stained and sorted samples in pairs, pairing one healthy donor with one patient. This record comes from a study of beta chain features in type 1 diabetes (dated by TCRdb to the late 2010s). Background for the entire study: Mean age, gender distribution, total cell number and subset yield were not different between patients and healthy donors. A total of under 120,000,000 sorted cells were examined across all samples, and RNA yield correlated strongly with the number of cells per subset. In the study, recently diagnosed type 1 diabetes patients and matched healthy donors were compared on the TCRB repertoires of their sorted circulating CD4+ T cell subsets. Whereas all 30 or so donors provided naive and central memory subsets, regulatory and stem cell-like memory subsets were isolated from just 8 patients and roughly 8 healthy donors. The investigation overall reported the following: Because small numbers of individuals were included in the HLA sub-analyses, any influence of HLA type on TCRB rearrangement was left unresolved. Type 1 diabetes patients showed a moderate but significant shortening of TCRB CDR3 length in all four CD4+ subsets. Because cDNA was sequenced instead of genomic DNA, activated cells with high expression could be over-represented, although the groups did not differ in activation or CD3 levels. PCR may preferentially amplify shorter templates, but because patient and control samples were amplified and corrected together, any resulting skew would affect both groups equally. At VDJ recombination sites, type 1 diabetes patients had fewer insertions and more deleted nucleotides, which implies abnormalities in thymic rearrangement. Naive, central memory and regulatory TCRB repertoires appeared to be more alike among patients than among healthy donors.

From cysteine to phenylalanine, the CDR3 is 15 amino acids long. Only CDR3 DNA remains: 45 bases, in frame from the first base. V sheds 0 bases and J sheds 5 bases, leaving 14 bases between their ends. As encoded in the germline V gene, CDR1 is SGHAT while CDR2 is FQNNGV. The entire amount of isolated RNA was reverse transcribed using the High Capacity cDNA Reverse Transcription Kit, so the sequenced TCRB transcripts were expressed ones. Deep immunoSEQ sequencing was applied to naive, central memory and regulatory T cell samples, giving an average of roughly 3.5 million total reads per sample. Sorted cells were lysed in RLT buffer and RNA was extracted with DNase-treated RNeasy Micro or Mini kits, depending on cell number. Each cell subset was processed separately to prevent cross-contamination, with patient and healthy donor samples processed together. The immunoSEQ multiplex PCR was used to amplify TCRB sequences from cDNA, generating 87-bp fragments that spanned the CDR3 region. The amplicons were sequenced using the Illumina HiSeq platform. Per the original workflow: Synthetic template baselines were used to correct PCR bias computationally, reads within Hamming distance 2 were collapsed, and singletons that could not be merged were discarded. Reads were aligned against IMGT so that V, D and J genes, CDR3 length and insertions or deletions at six rearrangement sites could be assigned. Within each subset, clonotype counts were normalized to sorted cell number, and only after that were true diversity and Gini coefficients computed with the tcR R package. Repertoire sharing was quantified using the overlap coefficient calculated on TCRB nucleotide sequences. Drawn from immuneACCESS, this table holds only the in-frame rearrangements with V and J called that TCRdb kept. Clones are partly lost; checked studies trace under half to an unresolved V gene and leave the rest unexplained. V and J calls and clone size are those listed in that table; D and trimming were worked out from the DNA. For this sample there are around 70,000 clones; around 49% appear just once. Together, the top ten hold roughly 0.65% of the sample.

Sequencing was performed on central memory CD4+ T cells from blood. This sequence uses TRBV11-2 and TRBJ2-7; the D gene is perhaps TRBD2, on 5 matching bases. This receptor was identified in a man younger than 40 with type 1 diabetes. The CDR3 corresponds to CASSLDHASGHEQYF. At the DNA level, the sequence is TGTGCCAGCAGCTTAGATCATGCAAGCGGCCACGAGCAGTACTTC.